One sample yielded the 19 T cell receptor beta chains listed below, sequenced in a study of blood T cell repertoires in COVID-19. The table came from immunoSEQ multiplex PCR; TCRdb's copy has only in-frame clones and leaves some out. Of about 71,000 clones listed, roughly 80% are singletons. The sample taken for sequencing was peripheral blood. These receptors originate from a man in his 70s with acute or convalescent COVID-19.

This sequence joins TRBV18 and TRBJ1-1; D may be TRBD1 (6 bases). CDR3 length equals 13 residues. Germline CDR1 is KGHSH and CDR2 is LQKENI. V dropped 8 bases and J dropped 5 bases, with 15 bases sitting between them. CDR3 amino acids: CASEPGVGTEAFF. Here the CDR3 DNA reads TGTGCCAGCGAACCAGGGGTCGGGACTGAAGCTTTCTTT.

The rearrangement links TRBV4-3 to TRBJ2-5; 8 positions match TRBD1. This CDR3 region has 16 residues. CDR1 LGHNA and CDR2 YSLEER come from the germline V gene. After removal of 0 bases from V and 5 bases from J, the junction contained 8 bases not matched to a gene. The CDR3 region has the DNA TGCGCCAGCAGCCAAGAGCAGGCAGGGGGCAGGGAGACCCAGTACTTC. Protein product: CASSQEQAGGRETQYF.

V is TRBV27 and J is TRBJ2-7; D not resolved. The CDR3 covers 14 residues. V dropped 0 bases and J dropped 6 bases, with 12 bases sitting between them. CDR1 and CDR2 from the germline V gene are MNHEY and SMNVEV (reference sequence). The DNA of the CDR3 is TGTGCCAGCAGTTTATCCCGCGGAGTCGGCGAGCAGTACTTC. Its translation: CASSLSRGVGEQYF.

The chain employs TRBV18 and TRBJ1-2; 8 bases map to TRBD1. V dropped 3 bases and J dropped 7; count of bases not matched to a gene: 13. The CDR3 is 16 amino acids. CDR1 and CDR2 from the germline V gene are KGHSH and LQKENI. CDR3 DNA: TGTGCCAGCTCACCGCCTGACAGGGGAGGAGGTCGTGGCTACACCTTC. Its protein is CASSPPDRGGGRGYTF.

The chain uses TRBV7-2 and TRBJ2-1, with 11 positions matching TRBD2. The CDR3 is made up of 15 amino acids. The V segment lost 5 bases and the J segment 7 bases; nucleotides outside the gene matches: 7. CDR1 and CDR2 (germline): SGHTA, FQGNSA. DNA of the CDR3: TGTGCCAGCAGCCCTACTAGCGGGGGCCAAAATGAGCAGTTCTTC. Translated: CASSPTSGGQNEQFF.

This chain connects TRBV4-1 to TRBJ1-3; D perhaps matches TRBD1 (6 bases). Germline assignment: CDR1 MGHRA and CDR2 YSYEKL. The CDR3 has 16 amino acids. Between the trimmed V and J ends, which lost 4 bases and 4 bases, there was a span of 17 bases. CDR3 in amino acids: CASSPNGAGVGNTIYF. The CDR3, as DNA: TGCGCCAGCAGCCCGAACGGAGCAGGGGTGGGAAACACCATATATTTT.

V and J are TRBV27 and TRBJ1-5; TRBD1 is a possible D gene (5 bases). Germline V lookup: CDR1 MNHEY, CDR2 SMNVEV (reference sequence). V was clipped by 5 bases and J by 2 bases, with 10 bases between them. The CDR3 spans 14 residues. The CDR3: CASSRDSGNQPQHF. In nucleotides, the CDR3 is TGTGCCAGCAGTAGAGACAGCGGCAATCAGCCCCAGCATTTT.

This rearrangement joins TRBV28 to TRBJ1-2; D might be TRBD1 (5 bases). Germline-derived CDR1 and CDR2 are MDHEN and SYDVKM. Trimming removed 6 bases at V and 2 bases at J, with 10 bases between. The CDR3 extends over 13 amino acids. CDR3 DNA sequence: TGTGCCAGCAGACCAGGACAAAACTATGGCTACACCTTC. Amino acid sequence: CASRPGQNYGYTF.

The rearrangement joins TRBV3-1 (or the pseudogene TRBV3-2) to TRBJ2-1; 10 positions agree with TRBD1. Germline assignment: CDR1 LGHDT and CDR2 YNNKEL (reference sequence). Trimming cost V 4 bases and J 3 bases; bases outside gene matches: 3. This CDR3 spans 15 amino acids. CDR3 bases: TGTGCCAGCAGCCGAAGGACAGGGGGCTACAATGAGCAGTTCTTC. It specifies CASSRRTGGYNEQFF.

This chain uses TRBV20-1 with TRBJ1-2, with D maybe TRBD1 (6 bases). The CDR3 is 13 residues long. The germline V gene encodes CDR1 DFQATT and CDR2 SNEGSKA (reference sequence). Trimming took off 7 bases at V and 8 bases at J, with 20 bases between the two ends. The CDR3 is CSVSSGVVEGYTF. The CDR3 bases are TGCAGTGTTAGTTCAGGGGTGGTGGAGGGCTACACCTTC.

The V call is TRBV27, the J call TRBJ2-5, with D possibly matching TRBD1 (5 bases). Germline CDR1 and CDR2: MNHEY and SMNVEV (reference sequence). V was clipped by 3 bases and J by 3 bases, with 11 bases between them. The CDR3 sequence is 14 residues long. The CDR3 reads CASSFQGVEETQYF. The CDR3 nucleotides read TGTGCCAGCAGTTTCCAAGGGGTAGAAGAGACCCAGTACTTC.

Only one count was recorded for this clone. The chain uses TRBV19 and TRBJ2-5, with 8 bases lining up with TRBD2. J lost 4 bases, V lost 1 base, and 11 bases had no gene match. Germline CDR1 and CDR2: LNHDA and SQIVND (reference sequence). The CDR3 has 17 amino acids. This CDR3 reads CASSIGGLDTVGETQYF. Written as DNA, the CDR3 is TGTGCCAGTAGTATAGGGGGACTAGACACAGTGGGAGAGACCCAGTACTTC.

The chain's CDR3 is CATSRGTSGNNQAFF. Here the CDR3 DNA reads TGTGCCACCAGCAGAGGAACCTCAGGGAACAACCAAGCTTTCTTT. The J gene is TRBJ1-1, the V gene TRBV15, with D maybe TRBD1 (5 bases). CDR3 length: 15 residues. Germline lookup yields CDR1 LNHNV and CDR2 YYDKDF (reference sequence). Trimming stripped 1 base from V and 9 bases from J, with 18 bases between.

The CDR3 is CASSFPLTGVDLRTDTQYF. Written as DNA, the CDR3 is TGTGCCAGCAGTTTCCCCTTAACGGGAGTTGATTTACGCACAGATACGCAGTATTTT. V is TRBV28 and J is TRBJ2-3, with D possibly matching TRBD2 (6 bases). The CDR3 loop spans 19 amino acids. Germline loops: CDR1 MDHEN, CDR2 SYDVKM. V lost 3 bases, J lost 1 base, and 23 bases lay in between.

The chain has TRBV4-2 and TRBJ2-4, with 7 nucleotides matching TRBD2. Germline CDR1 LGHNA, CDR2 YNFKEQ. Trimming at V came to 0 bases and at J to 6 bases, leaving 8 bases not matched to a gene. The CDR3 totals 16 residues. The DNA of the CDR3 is TGTGCCAGCAGCCAAGAGGGGCGCGGGAGCAGAAACATTCAGTACTTC. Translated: CASSQEGRGSRNIQYF.

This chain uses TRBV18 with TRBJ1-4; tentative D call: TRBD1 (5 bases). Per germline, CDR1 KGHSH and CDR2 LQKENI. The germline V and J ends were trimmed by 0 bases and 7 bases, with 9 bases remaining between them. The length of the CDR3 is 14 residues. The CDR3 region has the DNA TGTGCCAGCTCACCACCGAGCCAGGGTGAAAAACTGTTTTTT. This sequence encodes CASSPPSQGEKLFF. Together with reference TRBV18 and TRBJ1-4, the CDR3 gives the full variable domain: NAGVMQNPRHLVRRRGQEARLRCSPMKGHSHVYWYRQLPEEGLKFMVYLQKENIIDESGMPKERFSAEFPKEGPSILRIQQVVRGDSAAYFCASSPPSQGEKLFFGSGTQLSVL.

The DNA of the CDR3 is TGCAGCGTTGGACCTAGGACAGGGAGCACAGATACGCAGTATTTT. This translates into CSVGPRTGSTDTQYF. This sequence joins TRBV29-1 and TRBJ2-3; 8 positions match TRBD1. The CDR3 totals 15 residues. The germline CDR1 and CDR2 sequences are SQVTM and ANQGSEA. V lost 4 bases to trimming and J lost 0 bases; unmatched junction nucleotides: 6.

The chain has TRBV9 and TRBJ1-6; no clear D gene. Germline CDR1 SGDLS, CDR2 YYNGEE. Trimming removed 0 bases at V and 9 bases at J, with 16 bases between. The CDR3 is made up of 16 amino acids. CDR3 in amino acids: CASSVGIGEVRSPLHF. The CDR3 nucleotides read TGTGCCAGCAGCGTAGGAATCGGGGAGGTTCGTTCACCCCTCCACTTT.

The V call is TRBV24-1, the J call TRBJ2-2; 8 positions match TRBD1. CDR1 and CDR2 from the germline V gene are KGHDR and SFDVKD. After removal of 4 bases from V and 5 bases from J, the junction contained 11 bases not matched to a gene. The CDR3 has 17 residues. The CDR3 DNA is TGTGCCACCAGTGACCCCTCAGGGGGCGCGTGGACCGGGGAGCTGTTTTTT. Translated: CATSDPSGGAWTGELFF.